The 13 T cell receptor beta chains reported below all come from one sample, sequenced in a study of T cell repertoires in aging, cancer and after chemotherapy. Peripheral blood genomic DNA, not sorted cells or RNA, was the template. TRB rearrangements spanning V, D and J were amplified using mixed TRB-A/B primers. One entry per CDR3 protein, called by TCRdb with MiXCR from the multiplex PCR reads. The table shows 4,900 or so distinct CDR3 sequences, with 30% to 40% occurring only once. The sample taken for sequencing was blood. These receptors came from a human donor with a blood cancer.

V usage is TRBV6-5 and J usage is TRBJ2-7; tentatively, D is TRBD2 (6 bases). Germline CDR1 and CDR2: MNHEY and SVGAGI. The CDR3 totals 17 residues. Trimming stripped 0 bases from V and 9 bases from J, with 24 bases between. This chain's CDR3 is CASSYSRDVDVQGGQYV. The CDR3 bases are TGTGCCAGCAGTTACTCCCGGGACGTTGATGTCCAGGGAGGGCAGTACGTC.

Only a few counts were recorded for this clonotype. This chain links TRBV5-6 with TRBJ1-2; TRBD1 is a possible D gene (6 bases). The CDR3 is made up of 15 amino acids. Trimming removed 4 bases at V and 5 bases at J, with 18 bases between. The V gene's germline CDR1 is SGHDT and CDR2 YYEEEE. This chain's CDR3 is CASSLRTVPRYGYTF. CDR3 in DNA: TGTGCCAGCAGCCTGAGGACAGTTCCACGTTATGGCTACACCTTC.

This clonotype was counted only a few times. The chain recombines TRBV6-2 or TRBV6-3 with TRBJ2-4; possibly TRBD2 for D (6 bases). The ends were cut back, 0 bases at V and 9 bases at J, with 18 bases in the middle. This CDR3 spans 16 amino acids. CDR1 and CDR2 from the germline V gene are MNHEY and SVGEGT. The CDR3 sequence is CASSYSTLAPTSIQYF. CDR3 bases: TGTGCCAGCAGTTACTCGACACTAGCCCCCACGAGCATTCAGTACTTC.

In this sample, this clonotype is medium-sized. This chain links TRBV27 with TRBJ2-2; 8 nucleotides match TRBD2. V dropped 5 bases and J dropped 0; count of bases not matched to a gene: 2. The CDR3 is 15 residues long. Germline V CDR1 and CDR2: MNHEY, SMNVEV (reference sequence). CDR3 sequence reads: CASSQRGTNTGELFF. DNA of the CDR3: TGTGCCAGCAGTCAGCGGGGGACGAACACCGGGGAGCTGTTTTTT.

The J gene is TRBJ1-1, the V gene TRBV6-6; weak D call: TRBD1 (6 bases). The CDR3 contains 13 residues. Germline lookup yields CDR1 MNHNY and CDR2 SVGAGI (reference sequence). Trimming stripped 11 bases from V and 7 bases from J, with 20 bases between. The DNA for the CDR3 is TGTGCCGGCGGACAGCCAGGTCGTGGTGAAGCTTTCTTT. Its protein is CAGGQPGRGEAFF.

The chain links TRBV6-5 to TRBJ2-3; TRBD1 matches 7 bases. In germline, CDR1 is MNHEY, CDR2 SVGAGI. This CDR3 has 12 residues. V shed 7 bases and J 6 bases; nucleotides not matched to a gene: 4. The CDR3 DNA is TGTGCCAGCATCTCGGACAGGGATACGCAGTATTTT. Amino acids: CASISDRDTQYF.

The chain couples TRBV6-6 to TRBJ2-7; tentatively, D is TRBD1 (6 bases). The CDR3 totals 13 residues. The V end lost 7 bases, the J end lost 3 bases, and 13 bases lay between the germline ends. Germline V gene sequence: CDR1 MNHNY, CDR2 SVGAGI (reference sequence). CDR3 bases: TGTGCCAGCACCCTGGACAGAAACTACGAGCAGTACTTC. It translates to CASTLDRNYEQYF.

The genes are TRBV20-1 and TRBJ1-1; TRBD1 matches 9 bases. Unmatched junction bases numbered 8, after V lost 0 bases and J lost 3 bases. In germline, CDR1 is DFQATT, CDR2 SNEGSKA (reference sequence). The CDR3 has 16 residues. CDR3 sequence (DNA): TGCAGTGCTAGAGAGCTGGGGACAGGGAGATACACTGAAGCTTTCTTT. It is translated as CSARELGTGRYTEAFF.

The genes are TRBV6-2 or TRBV6-3 and TRBJ2-7; no reliable D call. The CDR3 covers 13 residues. Trimming removed 5 bases from V and 8 bases from J, with 16 bases in between. Germline-derived CDR1 and CDR2 are MNHEY and SVGEGT. Here the CDR3 reads CASSPGPLKKQYV. CDR3 bases: TGTGCCAGCAGTCCCGGGCCCCTTAAGAAGCAGTACGTC.

The gene calls are TRBV6-5 and TRBJ2-3, with D possibly being TRBD1 (5 bases). CDR1 and CDR2 (germline): MNHEY, SVGAGI. V lost 4 bases to trimming and J lost 2 bases, with 13 bases between them. The length of the CDR3 is 15 residues. This chain's CDR3 is CASSSAGSDTDTQYF. The CDR3 nucleotides read TGTGCCAGCAGTTCAGCAGGGTCGGACACAGATACGCAGTATTTT.

The chain employs TRBV5-4 and TRBJ1-3; 7 positions agree with TRBD1. Germline assignment: CDR1 SGHNT and CDR2 YYREEE (reference sequence). The V gene end was trimmed by 1 base and the J gene end by 8 bases; junction bases not matched to a gene: 9. The CDR3 extends over 15 amino acids. The CDR3 loop reads CASSLTLTGSDTIYF. The CDR3 DNA reads TGTGCCAGCAGCTTGACGCTGACAGGGTCGGACACCATATATTTT.

The rearrangement joins TRBV6-1 to TRBJ2-5; a weak D match, TRBD2 (5 bases). Germline V gene sequence: CDR1 MNHNS, CDR2 SASEGT. The V gene lost 2 bases and the J gene lost 4 bases, with 14 bases spanning the gap. The CDR3 sequence is 15 residues long. CDR3 sequence (DNA): TGTGCCAGCAGTGAAATAGAGGGAGTGGGAGAGACCCAGTACTTC. This translates into CASSEIEGVGETQYF.

CDR3 sequence (DNA): TGTGCCACCAGCCCCAGGACTAGCCTAAGCACAGATACGCAGTATTTT. It codes for CATSPRTSLSTDTQYF. This chain uses TRBV24-1 with TRBJ2-3; TRBD2 agrees at 8 bases. V gave up 7 bases and J gave up 0 bases; unmatched junction bases: 8. CDR1 and CDR2 from the germline V gene are KGHDR and SFDVKD. There are 16 residues in the CDR3.